Listed below are T cell receptor beta chains from one sample, sequenced in a study of shared clonotypes between healthy human individuals. Method: immunoSEQ multiplex PCR; TCRdb's copy keeps in-frame clones and lacks some. The repertoire holds about 2.3 million clones, with just under 95% as singletons. Sequencing used naive CD4+ T cells from PBMCs. The receptors were gathered from a man younger than 35 in good health. Some clones in this sample may be carry-over from other donors' samples. Each CDR3 is given without its conserved first and last residue. The order of the fields is V gene, J gene, CDR3 protein.

TRBV25-1	TRBJ2-1	ASRPTSGRSHEQF
TRBV7-9	TRBJ1-2	ASSGEGDRYGYT
TRBV29-1	TRBJ2-2	SVDSGLLNTGELF
TRBV5-4	TRBJ2-7	ASSSGTGGEQY
TRBV29-1	TRBJ2-7	SVGFWTGEFSYEQY
TRBV7-9	TRBJ2-4	ASSWGQGQNIQY
TRBV7-2	TRBJ1-2	ASSLERGLGHYGYT
TRBV27	TRBJ2-2	ASSFSAGGPSGELF
TRBV7-3	TRBJ1-2	ASSSGVGGYT
TRBV7-2	TRBJ2-7	ASSLEAARVQY
TRBV5-1	TRBJ1-1	ASRTRTGLWNTEAF
TRBV28	TRBJ2-3	ASSWDRGVRDTQY
TRBV5-1	TRBJ2-4	ASSSGGAKNIQY
TRBV7-2	TRBJ2-2	ASSLSGAPVVGELF
TRBV23-1	TRBJ1-2	ASSQRPVGETDYGYT
TRBV5-1	TRBJ2-3	ASSLMWSGTDTQY
TRBV29-1	TRBJ2-6	SATGSDSGANVLT
TRBV5-1	TRBJ1-4	ASSLAGGQGREKLF
TRBV7-3	TRBJ2-1	ASSPHRGAPSVEQF
TRBV5-1	TRBJ2-7	ASSPPGGNSYEQY
TRBV4-1	TRBJ1-4	ASSAPGPEKLF
TRBV4-2	TRBJ2-6	ASSQNPDRAGANVLT
TRBV2	TRBJ1-2	ASSEDGYGYT
TRBV28	TRBJ2-3	ASSTLVGTDTQY
TRBV5-5	TRBJ2-5	ASSRGQLQETQY
TRBV21-1	TRBJ1-1	ASSKVTRSPLNTEAF
TRBV30	TRBJ1-5	AWNPPGRQPQH
TRBV18	TRBJ2-7	ASSPDRVYEQY
TRBV18	TRBJ2-5	ASSPTQETQY
TRBV29-1	TRBJ1-2	SVGQRINYGYT
TRBV28	TRBJ2-7	ASSDRGPTYEQY
TRBV28	TRBJ2-7	ATQDRPYEQY
TRBV15	TRBJ2-3	ATSRDSSTDTQY
TRBV28	TRBJ2-7	ASSLRTYEQY
TRBV7-9	TRBJ2-2	AGDENTGELF
TRBV28	TRBJ1-2	ASSETDRVVYGYT
TRBV9	TRBJ2-1	ASSVGSTRRYEQF
TRBV7-2	TRBJ1-5	ASSLGHRDQPQH
TRBV5-1	TRBJ2-5	ASSLVGTGEETQY
TRBV7-7	TRBJ2-5	ASSPPGTQETQY
TRBV25-1	TRBJ2-5	ASTRVGKRETQY
TRBV20-1	TRBJ2-5	SARGQETQY
TRBV9	TRBJ2-7	ASSAGTGFYEQY
TRBV27	TRBJ2-1	ASSPYQDRAQEQF
TRBV5-1	TRBJ1-1	ASSSQGDMNTEAF
TRBV7-3	TRBJ2-2	ASSLSPLRSTGELF
TRBV6-5	TRBJ1-2	ASRGGDYGYT
TRBV7-8	TRBJ1-4	ASSSSRADEKLF
TRBV25-1	TRBJ2-7	ASSDGGFSYEQY
TRBV11-2	TRBJ2-7	ASSHQVLEQY
TRBV4-1	TRBJ1-5	ASTPLPGQPQH
TRBV27	TRBJ2-5	ASDAKETQY
TRBV5-5	TRBJ1-2	ASSGGTGTGYT